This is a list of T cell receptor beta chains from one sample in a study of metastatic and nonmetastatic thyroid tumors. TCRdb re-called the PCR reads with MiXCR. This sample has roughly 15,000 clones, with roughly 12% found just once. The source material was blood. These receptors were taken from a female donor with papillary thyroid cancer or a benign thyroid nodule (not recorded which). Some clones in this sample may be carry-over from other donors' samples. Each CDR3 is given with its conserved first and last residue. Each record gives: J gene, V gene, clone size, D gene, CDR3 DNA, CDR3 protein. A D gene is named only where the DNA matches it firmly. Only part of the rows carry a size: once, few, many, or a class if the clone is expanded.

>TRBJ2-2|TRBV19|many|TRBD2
TGTGCCAGTAGTTCATGGACGGGGGGCACCGGGGAGCTGTTTTTT
CASSSWTGGTGELFF
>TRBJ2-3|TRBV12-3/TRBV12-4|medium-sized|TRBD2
TGTGCCAGCAGCCGGACTAGCGGATTCACAGATACGCAGTATTTT
CASSRTSGFTDTQYF
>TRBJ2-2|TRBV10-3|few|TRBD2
TGTGCCATCAGTACGACTAGCGGGTGTAACACCGGGGAGCTGTTTTTT
CAISTTSGCNTGELFF
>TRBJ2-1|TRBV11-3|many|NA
TGTGCCAGCAGCTCAGGAAGCTCCTACAATGAGCAGTTCTTC
CASSSGSSYNEQFF
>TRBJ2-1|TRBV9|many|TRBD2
TGTGCCAGCAGCGTACGGTCTAGCGGGGGGGCTTGGAATGAGCAGTTCTTC
CASSVRSSGGAWNEQFF
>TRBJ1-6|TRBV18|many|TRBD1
TGTGCCAGCTCACCCTTAGACAGGGCCGTGAATTCACCCCTCCACTTT
CASSPLDRAVNSPLHF
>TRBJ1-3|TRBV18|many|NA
TGTGCCAGCTCACCAAACAGGTCGAACGGAAACACCATATATTTT
CASSPNRSNGNTIYF
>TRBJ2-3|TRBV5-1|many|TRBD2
TGCGCCAGCAGCACCTCTAGCGGGACGCGCACAGATACGCAGTATTTT
CASSTSSGTRTDTQYF
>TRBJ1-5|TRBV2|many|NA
TGTGCCAGCAGAGCCCCAGGGGGCAATCAGCCCCAGCATTTT
CASRAPGGNQPQHF
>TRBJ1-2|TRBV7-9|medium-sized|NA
TGTGCCAGCAGCTCGGACGGACTCTATGGCTACACCTTC
CASSSDGLYGYTF
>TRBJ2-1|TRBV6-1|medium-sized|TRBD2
TGTGCCGGCGGACTAGCGGGAATTTCCTACAATGAGCAGTTCTTC
CAGGLAGISYNEQFF
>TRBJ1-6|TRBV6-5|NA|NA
TGTGCCAGCAGTTACTTATCGGGCAGGTATAATTCACCCCTCCACTTT
CASSYLSGRYNSPLHF
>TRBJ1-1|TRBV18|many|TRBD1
TGTGCCAGCTCACCACCGACAGGGGCGGTGGGCACTGAAGCTTTCTTT
CASSPPTGAVGTEAFF
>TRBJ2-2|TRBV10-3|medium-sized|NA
TGTGCCACCGCGAACCCCGGGACCCCGAACACCGGGGAGCTGTTTTTT
CATANPGTPNTGELFF
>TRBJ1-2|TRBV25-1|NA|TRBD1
TGTGCCAGCAGTGGCGGGACAGGCGTATTGGGCTACACCTTC
CASSGGTGVLGYTF
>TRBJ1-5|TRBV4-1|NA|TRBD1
TGCGCCAGCAGCCAGCGGACAGGGAAGTCGGTTAGCAATCAGCCCCAGCATTTT
CASSQRTGKSVSNQPQHF
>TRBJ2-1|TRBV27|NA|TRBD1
TGTGCCAGCAGCCCTTGGCGGACAGGCTCCTACAATGAGCAGTTCTTC
CASSPWRTGSYNEQFF
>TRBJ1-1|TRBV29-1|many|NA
TGCAGCGTTGTAAGGGGAATGAACACTGAAGCTTTCTTT
CSVVRGMNTEAFF
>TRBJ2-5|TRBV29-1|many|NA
TGCAGCGTTGAACACCCAGGGGGGGGCGGTGAGACCCAGTACTTC
CSVEHPGGGGETQYF
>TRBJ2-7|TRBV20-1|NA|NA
TGCAGTGCTAGTAAGGGAGTGGACGAGCAGTACTTC
CSASKGVDEQYF
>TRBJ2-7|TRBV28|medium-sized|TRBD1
TGTGCCAGCAGGGGGACAGGGTTCGAGCAGTACTTC
CASRGTGFEQYF
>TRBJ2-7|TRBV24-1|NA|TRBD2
TGTGACACCAGTGACCCAGCTAGCGGGAGGGCCGCCGAGCAGTACTTC
CDTSDPASGRAAEQYF
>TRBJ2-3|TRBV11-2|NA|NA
TGTGCCAGCAGCTCCAACGAAGGAGGGAATAGCACAGATACGCAGTATTTT
CASSSNEGGNSTDTQYF
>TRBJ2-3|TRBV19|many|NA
TGTGCCAGTAGTATTTATGGAGATACGCAGTATTTT
CASSIYGDTQYF
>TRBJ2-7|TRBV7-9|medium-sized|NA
TGTGCCAGCAGCTTAGCAGGAGGGTCTACCTACGAGCAGTACTTC
CASSLAGGSTYEQYF
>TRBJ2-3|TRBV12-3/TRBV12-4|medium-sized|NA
TGTGCCAGCAGCCGGGGCGTGGGCACAGATACGCAGTATTTT
CASSRGVGTDTQYF
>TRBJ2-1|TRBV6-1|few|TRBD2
TGTGCCAGTTGGGGGGGTCTTTACAATGAGCAGTTCTTC
CASWGGLYNEQFF
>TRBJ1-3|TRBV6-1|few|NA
TGTGCCAGCAGTAATGGAAACACCATATATTTT
CASSNGNTIYF
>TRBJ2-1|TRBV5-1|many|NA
TGCGCCAGCAGCTTGGACTTCAATGAGCAGTTCTTC
CASSLDFNEQFF
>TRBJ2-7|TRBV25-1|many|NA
TGTGCCAGCAGTTTGGCTTACGAGCAGTACTTC
CASSLAYEQYF
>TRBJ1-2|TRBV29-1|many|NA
TGCAGCGTTCGGGTCAGGGGTGCCTATGGCTACACCTTC
CSVRVRGAYGYTF
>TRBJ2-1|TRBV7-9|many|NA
TGTGCCAGCAGCCCAGGGACCCCGCGAGAGTATGAGCAGTTCTTC
CASSPGTPREYEQFF
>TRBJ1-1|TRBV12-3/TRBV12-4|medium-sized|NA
TGTGCCAGCAGTAGCAGGGAAAGGAACACTGAAGCTTTCTTT
CASSSRERNTEAFF
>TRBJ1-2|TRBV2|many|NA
TGTGCCAGCAGGGATGGTGTGGCCTACACCTTC
CASRDGVAYTF
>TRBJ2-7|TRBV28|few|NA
TGTGCCGGCAGTTTTCGGGACTACGAGCAGTACTTC
CAGSFRDYEQYF
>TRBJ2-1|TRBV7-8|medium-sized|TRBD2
TGTGCCAGCAGCTTAGGAGTCCCCGGGAGGGCCGGCAATGAGCAGTTCTTC
CASSLGVPGRAGNEQFF
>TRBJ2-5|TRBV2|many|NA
TGTGCCAGCGGGACCCAAGAGACCCAGTACTTC
CASGTQETQYF
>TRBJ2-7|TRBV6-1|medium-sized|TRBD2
TGTGCCAGCAGTAGGACCCTAGCGGGAGCAGTTTACGAGCAGTACTTC
CASSRTLAGAVYEQYF
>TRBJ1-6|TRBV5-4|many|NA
TGTGCCAGCACCTCATCGGGGAAGAATTCACCCCTCCACTTT
CASTSSGKNSPLHF
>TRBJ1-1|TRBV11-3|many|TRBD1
TGTGCCAGCAGCCCTTCGACAGGGGGCTACACTGAAGCTTTCTTT
CASSPSTGGYTEAFF
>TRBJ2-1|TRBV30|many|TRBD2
TGTGCCTGGAGCTTGACTCAAACTAGCGGAACCTACAATGAGCAGTTCTTC
CAWSLTQTSGTYNEQFF
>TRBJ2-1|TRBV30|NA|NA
TGTGCCTGCAATATCTACAGTGAGCAGTTCTTC
CACNIYSEQFF
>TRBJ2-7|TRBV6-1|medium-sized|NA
TGTGCCAGCAGTGAAACCCTCCACCTGTCCTACGAGCAGTACTTC
CASSETLHLSYEQYF
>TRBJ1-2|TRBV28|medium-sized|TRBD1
TGTGCCAGCACGACAGGGACCTATGGCTACACCTTC
CASTTGTYGYTF
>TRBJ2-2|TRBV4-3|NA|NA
TGCGCCAGCAGCCAAGCGGGGGGCAGGGTGACCGGGGAGCTGTTTTTT
CASSQAGGRVTGELFF
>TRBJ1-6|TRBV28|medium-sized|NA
TGTGCCAGCAGGGGTAGGGGGGCGGCGAATTCACCCCTCCACTTT
CASRGRGAANSPLHF
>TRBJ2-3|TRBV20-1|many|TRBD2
TGCAGTGCCGCCCGGGTAGCGGGTAGCACAGATACGCAGTATTTT
CSAARVAGSTDTQYF
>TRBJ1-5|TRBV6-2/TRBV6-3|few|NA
TGTGCCAGCAGTTACTCGTCAAGCAGGGCCCAGCGCCAGCATTTT
CASSYSSSRAQRQHF
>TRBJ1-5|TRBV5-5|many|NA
TGTGCCAGCAGCTCGACAGGTTCTGGCAATCAGCCCCAGCATTTT
CASSSTGSGNQPQHF
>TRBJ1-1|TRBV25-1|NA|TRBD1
TGTGCCTGCAGGGGGGCCAGCACTGAAGGTTTCTTT
CACRGASTEGFF
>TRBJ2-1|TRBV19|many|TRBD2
TGTGCCAGTAGCCCCACGGGACTAAACTACAATGAGCAGTTCTTC
CASSPTGLNYNEQFF
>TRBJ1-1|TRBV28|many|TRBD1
TGTGCCAGCAGGCGGACAGGGGGGAGTGGCACTGAAGCTTTCTTT
CASRRTGGSGTEAFF
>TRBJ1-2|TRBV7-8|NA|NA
TGTGCCAGCAGCTCCGGGTTGGGGGAAAGTTATGGCTACACCTTC
CASSSGLGESYGYTF
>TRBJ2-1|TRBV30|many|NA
TGTGCCTGGAATATCTACAATGAGCAGTTCTTC
CAWNIYNEQFF